A selection of T cell receptor beta chains follows, all from one sample in a study of control samples from healthy donors and cancer patients. Sequencing used immunoSEQ multiplex PCR; TCRdb keeps in-frame clones, though not all of them. The sample has 90,000 or so clones; 65% to 85% are singletons. Sequenced material: PBMCs. Every receptor here comes from a man between 65 and 79 years old with lung cancer. Each CDR3 is given with its conserved first and last residue. A D gene is named only where the DNA matches it firmly. Clone sizes are given selectively: once, few, many, or a class where the clone is expanded.

cdr3_nt: TGTGCCAGCAGTTTTAGAGTCCCGATTTACGAGCAGTACTTC; cdr3_aa: CASSFRVPIYEQYF; d_call: NA; clone_size: NA; j_call: TRBJ2-7; v_call: TRBV27
cdr3_nt: TGTGCCAGCAGTGAAGATAGCGGGGGGATCACAGATACGCAGTATTTT; cdr3_aa: CASSEDSGGITDTQYF; d_call: TRBD2; clone_size: once; j_call: TRBJ2-3; v_call: TRBV6-1
cdr3_nt: TGTGCCAGCAGTACCTGGGGAGGGCGACTGTTTTTT; cdr3_aa: CASSTWGGRLFF; d_call: NA; clone_size: NA; j_call: TRBJ1-4; v_call: TRBV12-3/TRBV12-4
cdr3_nt: TGTGCCTGGAGTGGACTAGCTCGGGATACGCAGTATTTT; cdr3_aa: CAWSGLARDTQYF; d_call: TRBD2; clone_size: few; j_call: TRBJ2-3; v_call: TRBV30
cdr3_nt: TGCGCCAGCCGCTCTCCCTCAGGGGCGAGTACGAACACCGGGGAGCTGTTTTTT; cdr3_aa: CASRSPSGASTNTGELFF; d_call: NA; clone_size: NA; j_call: TRBJ2-2; v_call: TRBV5-1
cdr3_nt: TGCGCCAGCAGCTTGGCCGGGGCCCCTGAAGCTTTCTTT; cdr3_aa: CASSLAGAPEAFF; d_call: NA; clone_size: NA; j_call: TRBJ1-1; v_call: TRBV5-1
cdr3_nt: TGTGCCAGCAGTCGTGAAGCTAGCGATATAATATCCTACAATGAGCAGTTCTTC; cdr3_aa: CASSREASDIISYNEQFF; d_call: NA; clone_size: NA; j_call: TRBJ2-1; v_call: TRBV2
cdr3_nt: TGTGCCAGCAGTAACAGGGGTAGGAACGAGCAGTACTTC; cdr3_aa: CASSNRGRNEQYF; d_call: TRBD1; clone_size: NA; j_call: TRBJ2-7; v_call: TRBV6-5
cdr3_nt: TGCGCCAGCAGCCAAGCGCCGGGACTAGCGGGGACACCGCACGAGACCCAGTACTTC; cdr3_aa: CASSQAPGLAGTPHETQYF; d_call: TRBD2; clone_size: NA; j_call: TRBJ2-5; v_call: TRBV4-1
cdr3_nt: TGCGCCAGCAGCCAAGACAGGGGGCTCGGGTATAGCAATCAGCCCCAGCATTTT; cdr3_aa: CASSQDRGLGYSNQPQHF; d_call: TRBD1; clone_size: many; j_call: TRBJ1-5; v_call: TRBV4-1
cdr3_nt: TGTGCCAGCAGTTCCCCTTTAGGTTCCGCCTTTACGACTCCCAGGCACACTGAAGCTTTCTTT; cdr3_aa: CASSSPLGSAFTTPRHTEAFF; d_call: NA; clone_size: NA; j_call: TRBJ1-1; v_call: TRBV6-7
cdr3_nt: TGTGCCTGGAGTGTAGAGCAGGGCGCTACAACTAATGAAAAACTGTTTTTT; cdr3_aa: CAWSVEQGATTNEKLFF; d_call: NA; clone_size: NA; j_call: TRBJ1-4; v_call: TRBV30
cdr3_nt: TGCGCCAGCAGCCAAGATGGGAACTATGGCTACACCTTC; cdr3_aa: CASSQDGNYGYTF; d_call: NA; clone_size: NA; j_call: TRBJ1-2; v_call: TRBV4-1
cdr3_nt: TGTGCCAGCAGCTTAGGACGGGTCTATGGCTACACCTTC; cdr3_aa: CASSLGRVYGYTF; d_call: NA; clone_size: few; j_call: TRBJ1-2; v_call: TRBV13
cdr3_nt: TGTGCCAGCAGCGCGGGACAGGGGGCCTCCTTTTTGGCTTTCTTT; cdr3_aa: CASSAGQGASFLAFF; d_call: NA; clone_size: NA; j_call: TRBJ1-1; v_call: TRBV21-1
cdr3_nt: TGTGCCATCAGTGAGTCGGTACTAGCGGGGAGGCACGAGCAGTACTTC; cdr3_aa: CAISESVLAGRHEQYF; d_call: TRBD2; clone_size: NA; j_call: TRBJ2-7; v_call: TRBV10-3
cdr3_nt: TGTGCCACCAGCAGAGATTTGGGACAGGGCAATGAGCAGTTCTTC; cdr3_aa: CATSRDLGQGNEQFF; d_call: TRBD1; clone_size: NA; j_call: TRBJ2-1; v_call: TRBV15
cdr3_nt: TGCGCCAGCAGCCAAGATCGGGCAGGGGATGGCTACACCTTC; cdr3_aa: CASSQDRAGDGYTF; d_call: NA; clone_size: NA; j_call: TRBJ1-2; v_call: TRBV4-1
cdr3_nt: TGTGCCACCAGTGATGGACGGACTTGGAAAGAGACCCAGTACTTC; cdr3_aa: CATSDGRTWKETQYF; d_call: NA; clone_size: NA; j_call: TRBJ2-5; v_call: TRBV24-1
cdr3_nt: TGTGCCAGCAGCTTAAGGGAGTCCGCAACTAATGAAAAACTGTTTTTT; cdr3_aa: CASSLRESATNEKLFF; d_call: NA; clone_size: NA; j_call: TRBJ1-4; v_call: TRBV6-6
cdr3_nt: TGTGCCAGCAGCGGAGGGAATCAGCCCCAGCATTTT; cdr3_aa: CASSGGNQPQHF; d_call: NA; clone_size: NA; j_call: TRBJ1-5; v_call: TRBV28
cdr3_nt: TGTGCCATCAGTGAGGACAGGGGGCCAGATACGCAGTATTTT; cdr3_aa: CAISEDRGPDTQYF; d_call: TRBD1; clone_size: NA; j_call: TRBJ2-3; v_call: TRBV10-3
cdr3_nt: TGTGCCAGTAGTAGACAAGACAGGGGAGGCCAGCCCCAGCATTTT; cdr3_aa: CASSRQDRGGQPQHF; d_call: TRBD1; clone_size: NA; j_call: TRBJ1-5; v_call: TRBV19
cdr3_nt: TGTGCCAGCAGTTCACAGGGGGCTTGGGAAAAACTGTTTTTT; cdr3_aa: CASSSQGAWEKLFF; d_call: TRBD1; clone_size: few; j_call: TRBJ1-4; v_call: TRBV28
cdr3_nt: TGTGCCAGCAGAGGGGAGGGAGACAATTCACCCCTCCACTTT; cdr3_aa: CASRGEGDNSPLHF; d_call: NA; clone_size: NA; j_call: TRBJ1-6; v_call: TRBV7-8
cdr3_nt: TGTGCCAGCAGCTTAGGGTGGTCCGCTGAAGCTTTCTTT; cdr3_aa: CASSLGWSAEAFF; d_call: NA; clone_size: NA; j_call: TRBJ1-1; v_call: TRBV7-9
cdr3_nt: TGCGCCAGCAGCCAAGGTCGACAGACCGGGGAGCTGTTTTTT; cdr3_aa: CASSQGRQTGELFF; d_call: NA; clone_size: NA; j_call: TRBJ2-2; v_call: TRBV4-1
cdr3_nt: TGTGCCAGCAGCTACCTAGCGGGGGGGGTGACCACCGGGGAGCTGTTTTTT; cdr3_aa: CASSYLAGGVTTGELFF; d_call: TRBD2; clone_size: NA; j_call: TRBJ2-2; v_call: TRBV7-6
cdr3_nt: TGCGCCAGCAGTGTTGATAGCGGGGGGGCAAGTGGGGAGCTGTTTTTT; cdr3_aa: CASSVDSGGASGELFF; d_call: TRBD2; clone_size: NA; j_call: TRBJ2-2; v_call: TRBV10-2
cdr3_nt: TGTGCCAGCAGTCGGACAGGAGTAAACACTGAAGCTTTCTTT; cdr3_aa: CASSRTGVNTEAFF; d_call: TRBD1; clone_size: NA; j_call: TRBJ1-1; v_call: TRBV6-5
cdr3_nt: TGTGCCAGCACCCAAAGAGGGGGCAGAGGAGGAGCTTTCTTT; cdr3_aa: CASTQRGGRGGAFF; d_call: TRBD1; clone_size: NA; j_call: TRBJ1-1; v_call: TRBV3-1/TRBV3-2
cdr3_nt: TGTGCCAGCAGTAGCAATCAGCCCCAGCATTTT; cdr3_aa: CASSSNQPQHF; d_call: NA; clone_size: NA; j_call: TRBJ1-5; v_call: TRBV6-6
cdr3_nt: TGCGCCAGCAGTGACCCGTCCGGCAATCAGCCCCAGCATTTT; cdr3_aa: CASSDPSGNQPQHF; d_call: NA; clone_size: NA; j_call: TRBJ1-5; v_call: TRBV10-2